This passage covers 25 T cell receptor beta chains from one sample sequenced in a study of PD-1 blockade in classical Hodgkin lymphoma. Sequencing was performed with immunoSEQ multiplex PCR; in TCRdb, only in-frame clones are kept and a portion is missing. The data contain 2,500 to 3,000 clones, around 60% of them seen just once; the ten biggest clones take up over 40%. Time point of the sample: cycle 4 day 1 (C4D1), after 6 weeks of nivolumab. After autologous stem cell transplantation all patients relapsed, and prior brentuximab vedotin exposure differed between cohorts. PBMCs, once thawed, yielded CD8+ T cells isolated by magnetic negative selection. This specimen was CD8+ T cells from blood, taken before the fourth cycle of nivolumab. The source is a human donor with classical Hodgkin lymphoma.

The chain couples TRBV7-9 to TRBJ1-1; D is uncertain. Trimming removed 5 bases from V and 6 bases from J, with 16 bases in between. Germline loops: CDR1 SEHNR, CDR2 FQNEAQ (reference sequence). This CDR3 contains 14 residues. The CDR3 region is CASSNTGRSPEAFF. CDR3 sequence (DNA): TGTGCCAGCAGCAACACTGGACGTTCCCCTGAAGCTTTCTTT.

This chain connects TRBV6-5 to TRBJ1-3; D unclear. The CDR3 covers 14 residues. Germline V CDR1 and CDR2: MNHEY, SVGAGI. Trimming left V 2 bases short and J 4 bases short, with 9 bases between. The CDR3 DNA reads as TGTGCCAGCAGTTACGGAGGGTCGGGAAACACCATATATTTT. Protein: CASSYGGSGNTIYF.

This clone came up a few times. The chain couples TRBV7-9 to TRBJ2-1, with 11 bases identical to TRBD2. Germline V gene data show CDR1 as SEHNR and CDR2 as FQNEAQ (reference sequence). The CDR3 spans 16 residues. The V gene end was trimmed by 5 bases and the J gene end by 4 bases; junction bases not matched to a gene: 7. The DNA for the CDR3 is TGTGCCAGCAGCACCCCGACTAGCGGGGTATACAATGAGCAGTTCTTC. It yields the protein CASSTPTSGVYNEQFF.

In its sample, this clone was seen a few times. This chain uses TRBV5-5 with TRBJ1-2; 8 bases are a match to TRBD1. The V and J ends lost 3 bases and 7 bases, in that order; junction bases with no gene match: 8. Germline values: CDR1 SGHKS, CDR2 YYEKEE (reference sequence). The CDR3 has 14 amino acids. This chain's CDR3 is CASSWIIGTGGYTF. CDR3 sequence (DNA): TGTGCCAGCAGCTGGATCATAGGGACAGGTGGCTACACCTTC.

V usage is TRBV18 and J usage is TRBJ2-1; perhaps TRBD1 as D (5 bases). This CDR3 is built from 15 residues. V was trimmed by 2 bases and J by 3 bases, leaving 11 bases between them. Germline V gene data show CDR1 as KGHSH and CDR2 as LQKENI. The CDR3 reads CASSPDMGLYNEQFF. Written as DNA, the CDR3 is TGTGCCAGCTCACCAGATATGGGGCTCTACAATGAGCAGTTCTTC. Filled out from reference TRBV18 and TRBJ2-1, the complete variable domain reads NAGVMQNPRHLVRRRGQEARLRCSPMKGHSHVYWYRQLPEEGLKFMVYLQKENIIDESGMPKERFSAEFPKEGPSILRIQQVVRGDSAAYFCASSPDMGLYNEQFFGPGTRLTVL.

This chain links TRBV20-1 with TRBJ2-7; D may match TRBD1 or TRBD2 (6 bases each). The CDR3 totals 11 residues. V lost 5 bases and J 12 bases, leaving 17 bases between the germline ends. CDR1 is DFQATT and CDR2 is SNEGSKA in the germline V gene (reference sequence). As DNA, the CDR3 is TGCAGTGCTCCCGATACCAGGGGAGGGTACTTC. As protein: CSAPDTRGGYF.

The rearrangement joins TRBV4-2 to TRBJ2-3; D gene unclear. The CDR3 extends over 14 amino acids. Germline CDR1 is LGHNA and CDR2 is YNFKEQ. The germline V and J ends were trimmed by 1 base and 4 bases, with 9 bases remaining between them. The CDR3 DNA reads TGTGCCAGCAGCCAAGTAGGTGGCGCAGATACGCAGTATTTT. Its translation: CASSQVGGADTQYF.

The V and J genes are TRBV27 and TRBJ1-5; tentative D call: TRBD1 (5 bases). The CDR3 consists of 13 residues. CDR1 is MNHEY, CDR2 SMNVEV, per germline (reference sequence). Trimming removed 6 bases from V and 6 bases from J, with 12 bases in between. The CDR3 nucleotides are TGTGCCAGCAGCGCGGGGGTGGGTCAGCCCCAGCATTTT. Its translation is CASSAGVGQPQHF.

This clone is large (0.1 to 1%) in the sample. J is TRBJ1-2 and V is TRBV7-2; D not certain. Germline V gene lookup returns CDR1 SGHTA and CDR2 FQGNSA. This CDR3 region has 12 residues. Trimming removed 3 bases from V and 6 bases from J, with 8 bases in between. The CDR3 region has the DNA TGTGCCAGCAGCTTGACCGACGATGGCTACACCTTC. As protein: CASSLTDDGYTF.

The chain has TRBV5-5 and TRBJ1-1; no firm D call. The V end was cut by 2 bases, the J end by 3 bases, with 5 bases between. This CDR3 has 12 residues. Germline V gene data show CDR1 as SGHKS and CDR2 as YYEKEE (reference sequence). CDR3 loop: CASSFGDTEAFF. For the CDR3, the DNA is TGTGCCAGCAGCTTCGGGGACACTGAAGCTTTCTTT.

Only one count was recorded for this clone. The chain is built from TRBV6-1 and TRBJ2-4; the D gene is possibly TRBD2 (7 bases). CDR3 size: 13 residues. Germline assignment: CDR1 MNHNS and CDR2 SASEGT. The V and J ends lost 11 bases and 7 bases respectively, with 18 bases between them. CDR3 protein: CAAREGVGNIQYF. CDR3 nucleotide sequence: TGTGCCGCCAGGGAGGGGGTGGGGAACATTCAGTACTTC.

This clone turned up a few times. The DNA of the CDR3 is TGTGCCAGCTGGGGGGGGGAGCGCGTTGGGGGCTACACCTTC. It yields the protein CASWGGERVGGYTF. The chain links TRBV6-5 to TRBJ1-2; D perhaps matches TRBD1 (5 bases). From germline, CDR1 is MNHEY and CDR2 SVGAGI. Trimming shortened V by 8 bases and J by 8 bases, and 21 bases separated the two germline ends. This CDR3 contains 14 residues.

In this sample, this clone turned up a few times. The chain recombines TRBV11-1 with TRBJ1-6, with D unclear. Germline V gives CDR1 SGHAT, CDR2 FQDESV (reference sequence). This CDR3 is built from 14 residues. V lost 3 bases, J lost 5 bases, and 8 bases lay in between. The CDR3 region is CASSFKGNNSPLHF. The CDR3 DNA reads as TGTGCCAGCAGCTTCAAAGGGAATAATTCACCCCTCCACTTT.

This rearrangement joins TRBV12-1 to TRBJ2-1; the table names TRBD2, a call not compared with the DNA. TRBV12-1 is flagged as a pseudogene. The CDR3 runs to 16 residues. The CDR3 reads CASVGEEWAMGFEQFF. CDR3 in DNA: TGTGCCAGCGTAGGGGAGGAGTGGGCTATGGGATTTGAGCAGTTCTTC.

The chain uses TRBV28 and TRBJ2-3; D remains unclear. The CDR3 has 14 amino acids. V lost 1 base, J lost 4 bases, and 9 bases lay in between. Per the germline V gene, CDR1 is MDHEN and CDR2 is SYDVKM. The CDR3 loop reads CASSLSGSSDTQYF. CDR3 coding DNA: TGTGCCAGCAGTTTATCCGGATCCTCAGATACGCAGTATTTT.

A single count supports this clone. The chain is built from TRBV18 and TRBJ2-2, with D perhaps matching TRBD1 (5 bases). The CDR3 is made up of 15 amino acids. From germline, CDR1 is KGHSH and CDR2 LQKENI. V lost 1 base and J 4 bases, leaving 10 bases between the germline ends. The CDR3 loop is CASSPLDTPTGELFF. The CDR3 nucleotides are TGTGCCAGCTCACCACTGGACACCCCCACCGGGGAGCTGTTTTTT. The whole variable domain, remainder taken from reference TRBV18 and TRBJ2-2, is NAGVMQNPRHLVRRRGQEARLRCSPMKGHSHVYWYRQLPEEGLKFMVYLQKENIIDESGMPKERFSAEFPKEGPSILRIQQVVRGDSAAYFCASSPLDTPTGELFFGEGSRLTVL.

There are a few counts of this clone. The rearrangement joins TRBV6-5 to TRBJ1-2; D unresolved. V lost 10 bases and J lost 2, with 11 bases in between. Germline V gene lookup returns CDR1 MNHEY and CDR2 SVGAGI. This CDR3 region has 12 residues. The CDR3 region has the DNA TGTGCCACCGTAGTATCAAACTATGGCTACACCTTC. This sequence encodes CATVVSNYGYTF.

The V call is TRBV18, the J call TRBJ2-3; D unresolved. This CDR3 is 14 amino acids long. V lost 5 bases and J lost 2, with 11 bases in between. The germline CDR1 and CDR2 sequences are KGHSH and LQKENI. CDR3 region: CASSISPATDTQYF. The CDR3, as DNA: TGTGCCAGCTCAATTTCGCCGGCCACAGATACGCAGTATTTT.

The chain combines TRBV21-1 with TRBJ2-5; the D call in the table, TRBD2, was not verified against the DNA. TRBV21-1 is described as a pseudogene. The CDR3 is 14 residues long. CDR3 sequence (DNA): TGTGCCAGCAGCAAGAGGGGGGGCAGGGAGACCCAGTACTTC. As protein: CASSKRGGRETQYF.

There are a few counts of this clone. J is TRBJ2-2 and V is TRBV19; D not certain. CDR3 size: 10 residues. V shed 10 bases and J shed 6 bases, with 6 bases lying between them. Germline V gene lookup returns CDR1 LNHDA and CDR2 SQIVND (reference sequence). CDR3 sequence reads: CATHAGELFF. CDR3 coding DNA: TGTGCCACCCACGCCGGGGAGCTGTTTTTT. The whole variable domain, filled in from reference TRBV19 and TRBJ2-2, reads DGGITQSPKYLFRKEGQNVTLSCEQNLNHDAMYWYRQDPGQGLRLIYYSQIVNDFQKGDIAEGYSVSREKKESFPLTVTSAQKNPTAFYLCATHAGELFFGEGSRLTVL.

The V call is TRBV5-4, the J call TRBJ2-6, with 7 bases aligning to TRBD1. V dropped 2 bases and J dropped 2; count of bases not matched to a gene: 4. Germline loops: CDR1 SGHNT, CDR2 YYREEE (reference sequence). The CDR3 covers 16 residues. This chain's CDR3 is CASSFDRVAGANVLTF. The CDR3 DNA sequence: TGTGCCAGCAGCTTTGACAGGGTAGCTGGGGCCAACGTCCTGACTTTC.

This chain connects TRBV18 to TRBJ2-5; D gene uncertain. Trimming took off 3 bases at V and 1 base at J, with 6 bases between the two ends. There are 13 residues in the CDR3. Germline CDR1 and CDR2: KGHSH and LQKENI. CDR3: CASSPGSQETQYF. The CDR3 bases are TGTGCCAGCTCACCTGGATCCCAAGAGACCCAGTACTTC.

The chain joins TRBV6-4 to TRBJ2-3; TRBD2 matches 7 bases. V lost 5 bases to trimming and J lost 0 bases; unmatched junction nucleotides: 8. Germline values: CDR1 MRHNA, CDR2 SNTAGT. The CDR3 has 16 residues. The CDR3: CASSPTGGTSTDTQYF. DNA of the CDR3: TGTGCCAGCAGTCCTACCGGGGGGACTAGCACAGATACGCAGTATTTT.

The chain couples TRBV11-1 to TRBJ1-1; weak D call: TRBD1 (6 bases). From germline, CDR1 is SGHAT and CDR2 FQDESV (reference sequence). Trimming took off 1 base at V and 3 bases at J, with 12 bases between the two ends. The CDR3 is 15 amino acids. The CDR3 coding sequence is TGTGCCAGCAGCTTAGGGCAGGGGATGGACACTGAAGCTTTCTTT. Translated, it gives CASSLGQGMDTEAFF.

This chain joins TRBV6-4 and TRBJ1-1; D is ambiguous. Germline lookup yields CDR1 MRHNA and CDR2 SNTAGT. This CDR3 spans 11 amino acids. Trimming shortened V by 5 bases and J by 7 bases, and 8 bases separated the two germline ends. CDR3 DNA sequence: TGTGCCAGCAGTATTCACAGTGAAGCTTTCTTT. It specifies CASSIHSEAFF.